The clone carrying this T cell receptor beta chain was detected a few times. Among the patients, none had received any treatment before thyroid surgery. The data are from a study of metastatic and nonmetastatic thyroid tumors. Study in general: Peripheral blood and tumor or nodule samples from malignant and benign thyroid patients were compared.

Through MiXCR, TCRdb re-clonotyped the PCR reads. The profile shows several thousand clones, approximately 30% of them singletons. The V gene's germline CDR1 is MDHEN and CDR2 SYDVKM. V lost 4 bases to trimming and J lost 5 bases; unmatched junction nucleotides: 15. This CDR3 is built from 17 residues. The receptor was derived from a female donor with papillary thyroid cancer or a benign thyroid nodule (not recorded which). Some clones in this sample may be carry-over from other donors' samples. The gene calls are TRBV28 and TRBJ2-3; 7 positions agree with TRBD1. Sequences were obtained from adjacent normal tissue. As DNA, the CDR3 is TGTGCCAGCAGTTATCCCAACAGGGGCCCTGGAGGAGATACGCAGTATTTT. Translating it yields CASSYPNRGPGGDTQYF.